Listed here are 19 T cell receptor beta chains from one sample, sequenced in a study of OX40 agonist ivuxolimab in advanced cancers. The method was immunoSEQ multiplex PCR; TCRdb's version includes in-frame clones alone and lacks a portion of them. The sample shows 59,000 or so clones, 87% of them seen only once. The sequencing here drew on CD4+ or CD8+ T cells sorted from blood, taken in a trial of the OX40 agonist ivuxolimab. The receptors were sampled from an adult with an advanced solid tumor such as melanoma, head and neck, liver or kidney cancer.

In DNA, the CDR3 is TGTGCCAGCAGCCAAACGGACAACTATGGCTACACCTTC. Protein sequence: CASSQTDNYGYTF. The rearrangement links TRBV4-2 to TRBJ1-2; D uncertain. This CDR3 is built from 13 residues. V lost 2 bases to trimming and J lost 2 bases, with 6 bases between them. Germline CDR1 and CDR2: LGHNA and YNFKEQ.

The V call is TRBV6-1, the J call TRBJ1-1, with 7 bases that match TRBD1. Losses at the gene ends were 2 bases for V and 0 bases for J; bases not matched to a gene: 3. This CDR3 comprises 15 residues. Germline lookup yields CDR1 MNHNS and CDR2 SASEGT. The CDR3 loop reads CASSEKTGMNTEAFF. CDR3 DNA sequence: TGTGCCAGCAGTGAAAAGACAGGGATGAACACTGAAGCTTTCTTT.

This rearrangement joins TRBV27 to TRBJ1-2; D perhaps matches TRBD1 (5 bases). Trimming pared 6 bases from V and 7 bases from J, leaving 15 bases between. CDR1 and CDR2 (germline): MNHEY, SMNVEV (reference sequence). This CDR3 is 13 amino acids long. CDR3 DNA sequence: TGTGCCAGCAGGGACCTCAGGGTGGGTGGCTACACCTTC. It is translated as CASRDLRVGGYTF.

The chain links TRBV30 to TRBJ1-1; D call uncertain. Germline CDR1 and CDR2: GTSNPN and SVGIG (reference sequence). This CDR3 contains 16 residues. The ends were cut back, 4 bases at V and 1 base at J, with 19 bases in the middle. CDR3 sequence: CAWNWFIGLRNTEAFF. DNA for the CDR3: TGTGCCTGGAATTGGTTTATAGGACTACGGAACACTGAAGCTTTCTTT.

This clone was detected only a few times. This sequence joins TRBV4-1 and TRBJ1-2; no firm D call. This CDR3 has 15 residues. In germline, CDR1 is MGHRA, CDR2 YSYEKL. V shed 0 bases and J shed 7 bases, with 15 bases lying between them. CDR3 loop: CASSQEPRVGVGYTF. The CDR3 DNA follows: TGCGCCAGCAGCCAAGAACCCCGCGTAGGCGTTGGCTACACCTTC.

The rearrangement joins TRBV4-1 to TRBJ2-4; the D gene could be TRBD1 or TRBD2 (5 bases each). From germline, CDR1 is MGHRA and CDR2 YSYEKL. This CDR3 contains 21 residues. Trimming stripped 1 base from V and 5 bases from J, with 30 bases between. The CDR3: CASSQGAVPGRRTKPENIQYF. DNA of the CDR3: TGCGCCAGCAGCCAAGGCGCCGTCCCGGGACGTCGTACTAAACCCGAAAACATTCAGTACTTC.

The chain uses TRBV6-1 and TRBJ1-6, with unresolved D. The CDR3 sequence is 13 residues long. The V gene lost 4 bases and the J gene lost 7 bases, with 8 bases spanning the gap. Per germline, CDR1 MNHNS and CDR2 SASEGT. The DNA of the CDR3 is TGTGCCAGCAGTGCCTACCTCAATTCACCCCTCCACTTT. It is translated as CASSAYLNSPLHF.

The chain uses TRBV9 and TRBJ2-1; the match to TRBD2 covers 8 bases. Unmatched junction bases numbered 6, after V lost 0 bases and J lost 7 bases. This CDR3 contains 15 residues. CDR1 is SGDLS and CDR2 is YYNGEE in the germline V gene. CDR3 in DNA: TGTGCCAGCAGCGTAGCGGGAGGGCCAATAAATGAGCAGTTCTTC. This gives the protein CASSVAGGPINEQFF.

The chain combines TRBV11-2 with TRBJ2-5; 10 bases line up with TRBD2. Trimming at V came to 1 base and at J to 9 bases, leaving 11 bases not matched to a gene. Per germline, CDR1 SGHAT and CDR2 FQNNGV. CDR3 length equals 16 residues. The CDR3 sequence: CASSLAASGGVSPQYF. The CDR3 bases are TGTGCCAGCAGCTTAGCAGCTAGCGGGGGCGTATCCCCCCAGTACTTC.

This chain connects TRBV6-5 to TRBJ2-7, with 8 bases matching TRBD1. V dropped 10 bases and J dropped 7; count of bases not matched to a gene: 9. Germline V gene sequence: CDR1 MNHEY, CDR2 SVGAGI. The CDR3 runs 12 residues. The CDR3 reads CATVTGAGEQYF. The DNA of the CDR3 is TGTGCCACCGTGACAGGGGCGGGGGAGCAGTACTTC.

The chain joins TRBV19 to TRBJ1-1; D not certain. This CDR3 comprises 17 residues. V lost 3 bases and J lost 1, with 18 bases in between. CDR1 and CDR2 (germline): LNHDA, SQIVND (reference sequence). CDR3 nucleotide sequence: TGTGCCAGTAGTATGCCCCCCGGGAGGGTGGGGAACACTGAAGCTTTCTTT. Amino acid sequence: CASSMPPGRVGNTEAFF.

Only one count was recorded for this clone. The J gene is TRBJ2-5, the V gene TRBV5-4; D gene ambiguous. Germline V gives CDR1 SGHNT, CDR2 YYREEE (reference sequence). The V end lost 5 bases, the J end lost 4 bases, and 15 bases lay between the germline ends. This CDR3 is 14 amino acids long. Here the CDR3 reads CASRTATVIETQYF. The CDR3 nucleotides read TGTGCCAGCAGAACCGCGACGGTAATAGAGACCCAGTACTTC.

The chain carries TRBV28 and TRBJ1-5; D unresolved. This CDR3 is 12 amino acids long. In germline, CDR1 is MDHEN, CDR2 SYDVKM. The V and J ends lost 6 bases and 6 bases respectively, with 9 bases between them. The CDR3 protein is CASSTLSQPQHF. The CDR3 coding sequence is TGTGCCAGCAGCACTTTGAGTCAGCCCCAGCATTTT.

The J gene is TRBJ1-1, the V gene TRBV2; TRBD1 is a possible D gene (6 bases). The V and J ends lost 8 bases and 3 bases respectively, with 13 bases between them. The CDR3 is made up of 13 amino acids. Germline V gene sequence: CDR1 SNHLY, CDR2 FYNNEI. CDR3 region: CASGQQGYTEAFF. The CDR3 DNA sequence: TGTGCCAGCGGACAACAGGGATACACTGAAGCTTTCTTT.

The chain carries TRBV15 and TRBJ1-1, with 7 bases matching TRBD1. CDR1 is LNHNV and CDR2 is YYDKDF in the germline V gene (reference sequence). This CDR3 is built from 13 residues. Trimming cost V 4 bases and J 8 bases; bases outside gene matches: 7. The CDR3 DNA is TGTGCCACCAGCATAGACAGGGCGAGAGAAGCTTTCTTT. Translated, it gives CATSIDRAREAFF.

In DNA form, the CDR3 reads TGTGCCAGCAGTTTCGCCATGAATGGGCGACAGCCCCAGCATTTT. This encodes CASSFAMNGRQPQHF. The chain has TRBV28 and TRBJ1-5; D ambiguous. Germline V gene lookup returns CDR1 MDHEN and CDR2 SYDVKM. This CDR3 region has 15 residues. V was clipped by 3 bases and J by 7 bases, with 16 bases between them.

V and J are TRBV11-3 and TRBJ2-1; 7 bases line up with TRBD1. Looked up from germline, CDR1 is SGHNT and CDR2 is YENEEA. The J segment lost 5 bases and the V segment lost 0 bases, leaving 7 bases of the junction unmatched. The CDR3 sequence is 16 residues long. The CDR3 DNA is TGTGCCAGCAGCTTAGATTCGGGGACAGCAAACAATGAGCAGTTCTTC. Amino acids: CASSLDSGTANNEQFF.

This clone was seen once. This specimen includes other DNA sequences encoding the same CDR3. V usage is TRBV6-1 and J usage is TRBJ1-4, with a possible D match to TRBD1 (5 bases). This CDR3 has 15 residues. Germline V gene sequence: CDR1 MNHNS, CDR2 SASEGT. Trimming shortened V by 0 bases and J by 6 bases, and 11 bases separated the two germline ends. The CDR3 region has the DNA TGTGCCAGCAGTGAAGCGGGCCAGGGCGATGAAAAACTGTTTTTT. It yields the protein CASSEAGQGDEKLFF.

This clone turned up a few times. The J gene is TRBJ2-7, the V gene TRBV29-1, with TRBD2 matching over 11 bases. The CDR3 totals 15 residues. The junction had 8 bases not matched to a gene; V was cut back by 4 bases and J by 3 bases. Germline V CDR1 and CDR2: SQVTM, ANQGSEA. The CDR3 sequence: CSVGLSGRAFYEQYF. In DNA form, the CDR3 reads TGCAGCGTTGGTCTTAGCGGGAGGGCCTTCTACGAGCAGTACTTC.